The 30 T cell receptor beta chains presented below share a single source sample, sequenced in a study of blood T cells in healthy people across ages. Primers used in a second PCR of roughly 6 to 11 cycles were a sample-barcoded 5' primer and a J-beta primer mix. MiXCR, run by TCRdb on the 5' RACE reads, gives a single entry per CDR3 protein. The table shows 2 million or so distinct CDR3 sequences, with just under 50% occurring only once. Sequences were obtained from blood. All receptors derive from a woman aged 40 to 49 in good health.

The sample holds one count of this clonotype. The V and J genes are TRBV6-2 or TRBV6-3 and TRBJ2-3; a possible D gene is TRBD1 (7 bases). Germline V CDR1 and CDR2: MNHEY, SVGEGT. Trimming took off 6 bases at V and 5 bases at J, with 18 bases between the two ends. This CDR3 comprises 15 residues. The CDR3 DNA sequence: TGTGCCAGCAGGACGGGCGGGACAGCTTTAGATACGCAGTATTTT. The encoded protein is CASRTGGTALDTQYF.

The gene calls are TRBV5-1 and TRBJ2-6; no reliable D call. The CDR3 sequence is 15 residues long. Trimming left V 0 bases short and J 1 base short, with 5 bases between. Germline V gene lookup returns CDR1 SGHRS and CDR2 YFSETQ. DNA for the CDR3: TGCGCCAGCAGCTTGGCCAAATCTGGGGCCAACGTCCTGACTTTC. Translated, it gives CASSLAKSGANVLTF.

V gene TRBV6-2 or TRBV6-3 combines with J gene TRBJ2-3; 7 nucleotides align to TRBD2. Germline V gives CDR1 MNHEY, CDR2 SVGEGT. Trimming removed 2 bases from V and 8 bases from J; junction bases left unmatched: 16. The CDR3 runs 17 residues. CDR3 loop: CASSYTPLAGASGTQYF. The CDR3 DNA is TGTGCCAGCAGTTACACCCCACTTGCGGGAGCCTCCGGTACGCAGTATTTT.

The chain couples TRBV7-2 to TRBJ1-5; 11 nucleotides agree with TRBD1. Germline V gives CDR1 SGHTA, CDR2 FQGNSA. The CDR3 has 17 amino acids. V lost 4 bases, J lost 7 bases, and 12 bases stayed unmatched. For the CDR3, the DNA is TGTGCCAGCAGCTCCGGACAGGGGGCGGCTCGTGTGCAGCCCCAGCATTTT. Translation: CASSSGQGAARVQPQHF.

This rearrangement joins TRBV6-1 to TRBJ2-4, with 10 bases that match TRBD2. The V gene end was trimmed by 1 base and the J gene end by 6 bases; junction bases not matched to a gene: 3. Germline values: CDR1 MNHNS, CDR2 SASEGT. The CDR3 is 15 amino acids. DNA of the CDR3: TGTGCCAGCAGTGAAGAAGCGGGGGGGCCAAACATTCAGTACTTC. Translation: CASSEEAGGPNIQYF.

Points on this clonotype: This may stem from a read error, because a much larger clone lies one nucleotide away. The CDR3 sequence is CASSVFYEQYF. In DNA, the CDR3 is TGTGCCAGCAGCGTATTCTACGAGCAGTACTTC. The chain employs TRBV9 and TRBJ2-7; no reliable D call. The CDR3 contains 11 residues. The V gene lost 1 base and the J gene lost 3 bases, with 2 bases spanning the gap. Germline V gene sequence: CDR1 SGDLS, CDR2 YYNGEE.

This clonotype has just one count. The gene calls are TRBV18 and TRBJ2-7, with D perhaps TRBD1 (5 bases). The CDR3 spans 17 residues. V lost 2 bases and J lost 0, with 17 bases in between. Germline CDR1 is KGHSH and CDR2 is LQKENI. CDR3 sequence: CASSPFIQGSGSYEQYF. In DNA form, the CDR3 reads TGTGCCAGCTCACCATTTATTCAGGGCTCGGGCTCCTACGAGCAGTACTTC.

This sequence joins TRBV20-1 and TRBJ2-7, with 9 bases aligning to TRBD1. CDR3 length equals 14 residues. Germline V gene data show CDR1 as DFQATT and CDR2 as SNEGSKA (reference sequence). J was trimmed by 4 bases and V by 5 bases; bases with no gene match: 9. The CDR3 loop reads CSALMTGGSYEQYF. CDR3 DNA: TGCAGTGCTCTAATGACAGGGGGTTCTTACGAGCAGTACTTC.

This clonotype was counted between two and nine times. V usage is TRBV25-1 and J usage is TRBJ1-5; 9 bases agree with TRBD1. The CDR3 extends over 20 amino acids. Germline CDR1 MGHDK, CDR2 SYGVNS. Losses at the gene ends were 2 bases for V and 2 bases for J; bases not matched to a gene: 16. In DNA, the CDR3 is TGTGCCAGCAGTGAACAATCCTCGGGACAGGGAAATAGGGGCAATCAGCCCCAGCATTTT. This codes for CASSEQSSGQGNRGNQPQHF.

The chain uses TRBV10-2 and TRBJ1-2; 10 bases match TRBD1. V was clipped by 7 bases and J by 8 bases; unmatched bases: 10. Germline lookup yields CDR1 WSHSY and CDR2 SAAADI. This CDR3 has 14 residues. For the CDR3, the DNA is TGCGCCAGCAACAGACAGGGGGCGGGCGGGGGCTACACCTTC. This encodes CASNRQGAGGGYTF.

The V call is TRBV5-5, the J call TRBJ2-6; D is unresolved. CDR3 size: 18 residues. The V gene lost 4 bases and the J gene lost 1 base, with 18 bases spanning the gap. Germline assignment: CDR1 SGHKS and CDR2 YYEKEE (reference sequence). Here the CDR3 reads CASSQGIQPRSGANVLTF. The CDR3 nucleotides read TGTGCCAGCAGCCAAGGTATACAGCCGAGGTCTGGGGCCAACGTCCTGACTTTC.

In this sample, this clonotype turned up a few times. The V gene is TRBV27, the J gene TRBJ2-3; D remains ambiguous. Deletions cut 0 bases from V and 4 bases from J, with 14 bases between. CDR1 and CDR2 (germline): MNHEY, SMNVEV (reference sequence). The CDR3 loop spans 16 amino acids. In DNA form, the CDR3 reads TGTGCCAGCAGTTTATCCGGGCAACCGGGCGCAGATACGCAGTATTTT. Encoded protein: CASSLSGQPGADTQYF.

In DNA, the CDR3 is TGCAGCGTTGAGGGACAGGGTTTAGGAGAAAAACTGTTTTTT. Translating gives CSVEGQGLGEKLFF. The chain combines TRBV29-1 with TRBJ1-4; 9 bases map to TRBD1. Trimming took 3 bases from V and 8 from J; bases not matched to a gene: 7. The V gene's germline CDR1 is SQVTM and CDR2 ANQGSEA. This CDR3 spans 14 amino acids.

This rearrangement joins TRBV27 to TRBJ1-1, with 12 bases aligning to TRBD1. This CDR3 region has 16 residues. V dropped 3 bases and J dropped 1; count of bases not matched to a gene: 3. From germline, CDR1 is MNHEY and CDR2 SMNVEV (reference sequence). CDR3 DNA sequence: TGTGCCAGCAGTTTCGGGACAGGGGGCACGAACACTGAAGCTTTCTTT. It specifies CASSFGTGGTNTEAFF.

The J gene is TRBJ2-5, the V gene TRBV24-1; 9 bases line up with TRBD1. The V segment lost 3 bases and the J segment 7 bases; nucleotides outside the gene matches: 5. From germline, CDR1 is KGHDR and CDR2 SFDVKD. The length of the CDR3 is 14 residues. The CDR3 DNA follows: TGTGCCACCAGTGATCCGGGGACAGGGAGGACCCAGTACTTC. Its protein is CATSDPGTGRTQYF.

This rearrangement joins TRBV6-2 or TRBV6-3 to TRBJ2-1; TRBD1 or TRBD2 may be the D gene (5 bases each). The CDR3 covers 18 residues. Germline assignment: CDR1 MNHEY and CDR2 SVGEGT. Trimming left V 0 bases short and J 7 bases short, with 22 bases between. The CDR3 loop is CASSYSIDGARGRNEQFF. In DNA, the CDR3 is TGTGCCAGCAGTTACTCGATCGACGGGGCAAGGGGTAGGAATGAGCAGTTCTTC.

This clonotype was counted many times. The chain links TRBV4-1 to TRBJ2-7; weak D call: TRBD1 (5 bases). The CDR3 consists of 16 residues. Germline lookup yields CDR1 MGHRA and CDR2 YSYEKL. Trimming pared 5 bases from V and 2 bases from J, leaving 19 bases between. The CDR3 nucleotides read TGCGCCAGCAGCGAGACTCTTCGAGACAGTACCTACGAGCAGTACTTC. The encoded protein is CASSETLRDSTYEQYF.

In its sample, this clonotype was seen a few times. CDR3 in DNA: TGTGCCAGCAGCCTACTTACCCTTTTCTGGACAGGATATTCTTATGGCTACACCTTC. It yields the protein CASSLLTLFWTGYSYGYTF. The rearrangement links TRBV14 to TRBJ1-2; the match to TRBD1 covers 7 bases. Germline V gene data show CDR1 as SGHDN and CDR2 as FVKESK. V was clipped by 4 bases and J by 5 bases; unmatched bases: 22. CDR3 length equals 19 residues.

The chain joins TRBV4-1 to TRBJ2-1; D call uncertain. Trimming stripped 5 bases from V and 8 bases from J, with 10 bases between. Germline V gives CDR1 MGHRA, CDR2 YSYEKL. This CDR3 spans 12 amino acids. The CDR3 bases are TGCGCCAGCAGCGAACGTCCCGATGAGCAGTTCTTC. Its translation: CASSERPDEQFF.

This clonotype was found a few times. The chain uses TRBV9 and TRBJ2-1; the match to TRBD2 covers 9 bases. There are 17 residues in the CDR3. The ends lost 0 bases at V and 7 bases at J; junction bases unmatched: 11. CDR1 SGDLS and CDR2 YYNGEE come from the germline V gene. The CDR3 bases are TGTGCCAGCAGCGTAGTCGTGGCGGGGGGGCGTTTGAATGAGCAGTTCTTC. Its protein is CASSVVVAGGRLNEQFF.

The chain is built from TRBV6-5 and TRBJ2-3; a weak D match, TRBD1 (6 bases). The V gene lost 0 bases and the J gene lost 4 bases, with 11 bases spanning the gap. Germline lookup yields CDR1 MNHEY and CDR2 SVGAGI. The CDR3 contains 15 residues. The CDR3 sequence is CASSYSPGVADTQYF. The CDR3 nucleotides read TGTGCCAGCAGTTACTCACCAGGGGTAGCAGATACGCAGTATTTT.

Concerning this clonotype: This sequence may be a read error, since a much larger clone differs from it by one base. This chain joins TRBV7-2 and TRBJ2-5; the D gene is possibly TRBD2 (6 bases). Germline CDR1 reads SGHTA; CDR2 reads FQGNSA. This CDR3 is built from 14 residues. Trimming left V 1 base short and J 1 base short, with 7 bases between. CDR3 nucleotide sequence: TGTGCCAGCAGCTTAGAGGAGGGCCAAGAGACCCAGTACTTC. Protein product: CASSLEEGQETQYF.

This chain uses TRBV7-6 with TRBJ2-7; 8 bases match TRBD1. V shed 1 base, J shed 5 bases, and the junction held 4 bases outside the gene matches. The germline V gene has CDR1 SGHVS and CDR2 FNYEAQ. There are 14 residues in the CDR3. Here the CDR3 reads CASSLGGQDHEQYF. The CDR3 nucleotides read TGTGCCAGCAGCTTAGGGGGACAGGACCACGAGCAGTACTTC.

V gene TRBV6-5 combines with J gene TRBJ2-7; 8 nucleotides agree with TRBD1. This CDR3 contains 14 residues. V shed 4 bases, J shed 2 bases, and the junction held 4 bases outside the gene matches. In germline, CDR1 is MNHEY, CDR2 SVGAGI. The CDR3 sequence is CASSWDRPPYEQYF. The CDR3, as DNA: TGTGCCAGCAGTTGGGACAGGCCCCCCTACGAGCAGTACTTC.

The rearrangement links TRBV4-3 to TRBJ2-3; D is uncertain. CDR1 LGHNA and CDR2 YSLEER come from the germline V gene. The V and J ends lost 1 base and 10 bases respectively, with 12 bases between them. The CDR3 runs to 13 residues. CDR3 residues: CASSQVSSPSQYF. CDR3 in DNA: TGCGCCAGCAGCCAAGTATCCAGCCCCTCGCAGTATTTT.

The chain couples TRBV20-1 to TRBJ2-1; 7 nucleotides agree with TRBD1. The V gene's germline CDR1 is DFQATT and CDR2 SNEGSKA (reference sequence). V shed 3 bases, J shed 9 bases, and the junction held 11 bases outside the gene matches. The CDR3 runs 14 residues. The chain's CDR3 is CSASVFQGVTEQFF. In DNA form, the CDR3 reads TGCAGTGCTAGTGTGTTTCAGGGGGTCACTGAGCAGTTCTTC.

V gene TRBV7-9 combines with J gene TRBJ2-3, with D unclear. The CDR3 totals 15 residues. Trimming left V 5 bases short and J 0 bases short, with 12 bases between. Germline V lookup: CDR1 SEHNR, CDR2 FQNEAQ (reference sequence). The CDR3 DNA reads TGTGCCAGCAGCGATATTTTAGTGAGCACAGATACGCAGTATTTT. Protein product: CASSDILVSTDTQYF.

This clonotype was seen only a few times. The rearrangement uses TRBV7-2 and TRBJ1-2, with D possibly matching TRBD1 (6 bases). The germline V and J ends were trimmed by 6 bases and 12 bases, with 17 bases remaining between them. CDR1 is SGHTA, CDR2 FQGNSA, per germline. The CDR3 runs 12 residues. The CDR3 region is CASRATGRRDTF. Here the CDR3 DNA reads TGTGCCAGCAGGGCCACAGGGAGAAGAGACACCTTC.

The chain carries TRBV7-2 and TRBJ2-7; no clear D gene. The DNA matches TRBJ2-5 better at its end, which makes the J call doubtful. The CDR3 is 15 amino acids. Germline V gives CDR1 SGHTA, CDR2 FQGNSA. The CDR3 DNA reads as TGTGCCAGCAGCTTAGCTATCGCGGTCGGGGAGACCCAGTACTTC. Translated, it gives CASSLAIAVGETQYF.

Only a few counts were recorded for this clonotype. The chain employs TRBV6-5 and TRBJ2-3; the D gene is possibly TRBD2 (6 bases). The CDR3 covers 13 residues. Germline CDR1 and CDR2: MNHEY and SVGAGI. The V end lost 8 bases, the J end lost 4 bases, and 13 bases lay between the germline ends. The CDR3 reads CASSSGLSDTQYF. The CDR3 DNA is TGTGCCAGCTCTTCGGGACTTTCAGATACGCAGTATTTT.